What follows are 11 T cell receptor beta chains derived from one specimen sequenced in a study of T cells in Graves' hyperthyroidism and ophthalmopathy. Authors of the study amplified TCR beta CDR3 regions from RNA transcripts. Researchers ran a first-round RT-PCR on the TCR CDR3 using the HTBI primer set. A single record per CDR3 protein comes from TCRdb applying MiXCR to the multiplex PCR reads. The repertoire has some 50,000 distinct CDR3 sequences, roughly half of them found once; the top ten carry roughly 9.7%. The sequencing sample was made of blood. The receptors originated from a woman aged 45-65 years with Graves' ophthalmopathy.

This chain uses TRBV29-1 with TRBJ2-7, with TRBD1 matching 7 bases. CDR1 and CDR2 (germline): SQVTM, ANQGSEA. Trimming removed 6 bases from V and 6 bases from J; junction bases left unmatched: 14. This CDR3 has 14 amino acids. CDR3 nucleotide sequence: TGCAGCGTCGGAACCGGGACAGCGAAAACCGAGCAGTACTTC. It specifies CSVGTGTAKTEQYF.

On this clonotype itself: At one end the junction does not follow the germline gene, possibly because of a read error. The V and J genes are TRBV7-3 and TRBJ1-5; TRBD1 aligns across 8 bases. The CDR3 runs 14 residues. Germline loops: CDR1 SGHTA, CDR2 FQGTGA. Here the CDR3 reads CASNLTSGTGSEHF. DNA of the CDR3: TGTGCCAGCAACTTAACGAGTGGGACAGGAAGCGAGCATTTT.

This clonotype qualifies as medium-sized. The chain links TRBV7-8 to TRBJ2-3, with D uncertain. The CDR3 totals 13 residues. V was trimmed by 6 bases and J by 5 bases, leaving 12 bases between them. Germline V gene sequence: CDR1 SGHVS, CDR2 FQNEAQ. CDR3 protein: CASSPPRLDTQYF. CDR3 DNA sequence: TGTGCCAGCAGTCCCCCGAGGCTAGATACGCAGTATTTT.

This clonotype was detected many times. The chain recombines TRBV5-1 with TRBJ2-7; 13 bases align to TRBD2. J was trimmed by 1 base and V by 3 bases; bases with no gene match: 16. CDR1 and CDR2 from the germline V gene are SGHRS and YFSETQ. The CDR3 has 20 amino acids. Here the CDR3 DNA reads TGCGCCAGCAGCTCACCTGGGCCGACTAGCGGGGGGCCGTGGTCCTACGAGCAGTACTTC. Its protein is CASSSPGPTSGGPWSYEQYF.

This clonotype was observed a few times. The rearrangement joins TRBV7-6 to TRBJ2-5, with TRBD2 identical over 9 bases. The junction had 15 bases not matched to a gene; V was cut back by 5 bases and J by 5 bases. CDR1 SGHVS and CDR2 FNYEAQ come from the germline V gene. This CDR3 spans 17 amino acids. This CDR3 is CASSQAGGPNTGETQYF. The CDR3 coding sequence is TGTGCCAGCAGCCAAGCGGGGGGACCGAACACCGGGGAGACCCAGTACTTC. The full variable domain, rest sourced from reference TRBV7-6 and TRBJ2-5, is GAGVSQSPRYKVTKRGQDVALRCDPISGHVSLYWYRQALGQGPEFLTYFNYEAQQDKSGLPNDRFSAERPEGSISTLTIQRTEQRDSAMYRCASSQAGGPNTGETQYFGPGTRLLVL.

The V call is TRBV29-1, the J call TRBJ1-2, with D perhaps TRBD1 (5 bases). V dropped 6 bases and J dropped 8 bases, with 13 bases sitting between them. The CDR3 extends over 11 amino acids. Germline CDR1 and CDR2: SQVTM and ANQGSEA. CDR3 amino acids: CSVAGTRGYTF. The CDR3 bases are TGCAGCGTGGCGGGGACCCGGGGCTACACCTTC.

The DNA for the CDR3 is TGCACCACTTTCTATGGCTACACCTTC. It yields the protein CTTFYGYTF. The rearrangement uses TRBV20-1 and TRBJ1-2, with D unresolved. The length of the CDR3 is 9 residues. Germline V gene data show CDR1 as DFQATT and CDR2 as SNEGSKA (reference sequence).

The chain uses TRBV9 and TRBJ2-1, with 9 bases matching TRBD1. Looked up from germline, CDR1 is SGDLS and CDR2 is YYNGEE. V was clipped by 0 bases and J by 6 bases; unmatched bases: 4. The CDR3 has 15 residues. Here the CDR3 DNA reads TGTGCCAGCAGCGTAGAGGGACAGGGTAGCAATGAGCAGTTCTTC. Translation gives CASSVEGQGSNEQFF.

Many counts were recorded for this clonotype. This chain joins TRBV7-8 and TRBJ2-5, with D perhaps matching TRBD1 or TRBD2 (5 bases each). V was clipped by 3 bases and J by 4 bases, with 12 bases between them. Germline CDR1 and CDR2: SGHVS and FQNEAQ. CDR3 size: 14 residues. The CDR3 bases are TGTGCCAGCAGCTTTGGGGGATTAGGAGAGACCCAGTACTTC. This sequence encodes CASSFGGLGETQYF.

This clonotype occurred many times. The V call is TRBV7-2, the J call TRBJ2-1; 7 nucleotides match TRBD2. J was trimmed by 10 bases and V by 1 base; bases with no gene match: 4. This CDR3 contains 13 residues. Looked up from germline, CDR1 is SGHTA and CDR2 is FQGNSA. The CDR3: CASSLGTSNEQFF. The CDR3 coding sequence is TGTGCCAGCAGCTTAGGGACTAGTAACGAGCAGTTCTTC.

Many counts were recorded for this clonotype. The chain combines TRBV6-4 with TRBJ1-6, with D possibly matching TRBD1 (5 bases). The CDR3 totals 14 residues. The V gene's germline CDR1 is MRHNA and CDR2 SNTAGT. V shed 6 bases and J shed 7 bases, with 13 bases lying between them. The CDR3 DNA sequence: TGTGCCAGCAGCACGGGACGGGGAAATTCACCCCTCCACTTT. Its translation is CASSTGRGNSPLHF.